These T cell receptor beta chains were read from a single sample in a study of blood T cell repertoires in COVID-19. Clones were sequenced by immunoSEQ multiplex PCR, and TCRdb holds only the in-frame ones, with some missing. The sample carries 150,000 to 200,000 clones, around four fifths recorded once. The source material was peripheral blood. These receptors were obtained from a woman older than 75 with active or convalescent COVID-19. The CDR3 runs from the conserved cysteine through the conserved F or W. Each record gives: D gene, clone size, V gene, J gene, CDR3 DNA, CDR3 protein. The D gene is left open where the match is weak. The size field is filled for only some rows; it gives once, few, many or a size class.

>TRBD1|NA|TRBV25-1|TRBJ2-7
TGTGCCAGCAGTGACGCCCTAGGGACAGGGGGGATTCCCCAGTACTTC
CASSDALGTGGIPQYF
>NA|once|TRBV7-2|TRBJ1-1
TGTGCCAGCAGCTCGACCGGGATTAACACTGAAGCTTTCTTT
CASSSTGINTEAFF
>NA|NA|TRBV7-9|TRBJ2-4
TGTGCCAGCAGCTTAATTTTGTTACGGGACTTAACTCGGGTTCAGTACTTC
CASSLILLRDLTRVQYF
>NA|once|TRBV28|TRBJ2-3
TGTGCCAGCAGCCGAGCGGGCCCTAGAACAGATACGCAGTATTTT
CASSRAGPRTDTQYF
>TRBD2|many|TRBV7-6|TRBJ2-3
TGTGCCAGCAGCCCACCCTCTAGCGGGGGTCGCACAGATACGCAGTATTTT
CASSPPSSGGRTDTQYF
>NA|NA|TRBV6-2/TRBV6-3|TRBJ1-2
TGTGCCAGCAGTTACCTACAGGAAGTTTTATATGGCTACACCTTC
CASSYLQEVLYGYTF
>NA|few|TRBV4-1|TRBJ1-5
TGCGCCAGCAGCCAAGATACAGGTCGTCATCAGCCCCAGCATTTT
CASSQDTGRHQPQHF
>TRBD2|once|TRBV19|TRBJ2-2
TGTGCCAGTAGTAAGAGAGGCGGGGGGGCGTCAAACGCCGGGGAGCTGTTTTTT
CASSKRGGGASNAGELFF
>NA|NA|TRBV6-2/TRBV6-3|TRBJ1-1
TGTGCCAGCAGCCCGAGGGTAGGCATGAACACTGAAGCTTTCTTT
CASSPRVGMNTEAFF
>NA|once|TRBV25-1|TRBJ2-1
TGTGCCAGCCGTCCCCAAACAGGTTTCTACAGTGAGCAGTTCTTC
CASRPQTGFYSEQFF
>NA|NA|TRBV4-3|TRBJ2-3
TGCGCCAGCAGCCAAGTGTACGCGCTAGATACGCAGTATTTT
CASSQVYALDTQYF
>TRBD1|NA|TRBV25-1|TRBJ1-5
TGTGCCAGCAGTGAATCTGGGACAGGGGATCAGCCCCAGCATTTT
CASSESGTGDQPQHF
>TRBD1|once|TRBV5-6|TRBJ1-2
TGTGCCAGCAGCTATGGACAGGGGGACCTTAACTATGGCTACACCTTC
CASSYGQGDLNYGYTF
>TRBD1|NA|TRBV6-5|TRBJ1-1
TGTGCCAGCAGTTACCGACAGGGCTATGAAGCTTTCTTT
CASSYRQGYEAFF
>TRBD1|NA|TRBV19|TRBJ1-5
TGTGCCAGTATGTGGACAGGGGGCCATCAGCCCCAGCATTTT
CASMWTGGHQPQHF
>NA|NA|TRBV6-5|TRBJ1-2
TGTGCCAGCGATAATGCAGGCGGGGGCGCATCCACCTTC
CASDNAGGGASTF
>NA|once|TRBV7-2|TRBJ2-7
TGTGCCAGCAGCCCGGGACACACATCCTCCTACGAGCAGTACTTC
CASSPGHTSSYEQYF
>NA|few|TRBV11-2|TRBJ2-6
TGTGCCAGCAGCCCCTACGCTGGGGCCAACGTCCTGACTTTC
CASSPYAGANVLTF
>NA|many|TRBV6-5|TRBJ2-5
TGTGCCAGCGGCAGGCACCAAGAGACCCAGTACTTC
CASGRHQETQYF
>NA|NA|TRBV4-3|TRBJ2-1
TGCGCCAGCAGCCAAGATGCAGGCAATGAGCAGTTCTTC
CASSQDAGNEQFF
>TRBD1|few|TRBV7-9|TRBJ1-5
TGTGCCAGCAGCTTAGGACAGGGGGCTGGTCAGCCCCAGCATTTT
CASSLGQGAGQPQHF
>TRBD1|few|TRBV7-2|TRBJ2-5
TGTGCCAGCAGCAGGGACAGACAAGAGACCCAGTACTTC
CASSRDRQETQYF
>NA|NA|TRBV11-3|TRBJ2-7
TGTGCCAGCAGCTTAAGAGTACAGCACGAGCAGTACTTC
CASSLRVQHEQYF
>TRBD1|NA|TRBV7-2|TRBJ1-1
TGTGCCAGCGCGCAGGGGGCGCAAGCTTTCTTT
CASAQGAQAFF
>NA|NA|TRBV6-1|TRBJ2-5
TGTGCCAGCAGTGAAGATCCATTACAGGGTCAAGAGACCCAGTACTTC
CASSEDPLQGQETQYF
>TRBD1|NA|TRBV4-3|TRBJ1-6
TGCGCCAGCAGCCAAGACCCCGGGACAGTGAATTCACCCCTCCACTTT
CASSQDPGTVNSPLHF
>TRBD1|NA|TRBV19|TRBJ1-4
TGTGCCAGTAGCCCGACAGGGACTAATGAAAAACTGTTTTTT
CASSPTGTNEKLFF
>NA|NA|TRBV5-6|TRBJ1-3
TGTGCCAGCAGCCCGACTTACAACTCTGGAAACACCATATATTTT
CASSPTYNSGNTIYF
>TRBD1|NA|TRBV18|TRBJ1-1
TGTGCCAGCTCACCAACGACAGGGCCTAGGGACACTGAAGCTTTCTTT
CASSPTTGPRDTEAFF
>TRBD2|NA|TRBV9|TRBJ2-5
TGTGCCAGCAGCCCGGGCAGACTAGCGGAAGAGACCCAGTACTTC
CASSPGRLAEETQYF
>NA|once|TRBV6-5|TRBJ2-7
TGTGCCAGCAAAAGAGGCAGGGATGGGTACGAGCAGTACTTC
CASKRGRDGYEQYF
>NA|NA|TRBV7-2|TRBJ1-6
TGTGCCAGCAGATACACAGGTTCACCCCTCCACTTT
CASRYTGSPLHF
>TRBD1|NA|TRBV4-3|TRBJ2-5
TGCGCCAGCAGCCGAAACCGGGACAGCCAAGAGACCCAGTACTTC
CASSRNRDSQETQYF
>NA|NA|TRBV5-1|TRBJ1-2
TGCGCCAGCAGCCCTGGGTCCACAGTGGACTATGGCTACACCTTC
CASSPGSTVDYGYTF
>NA|many|TRBV7-2|TRBJ2-7
TGTGCCAGCAGCCCTCAGACAGGGAGGGAGCAGTACTTC
CASSPQTGREQYF
>NA|few|TRBV30|TRBJ1-2
TGTGCCTGGAGTGGCGGGGGGAAACTCTATGGCTACACCTTC
CAWSGGGKLYGYTF
>TRBD2|NA|TRBV9|TRBJ2-3
TGTGCCAGCAGCCGAGCGGGGGGGACCACAGATACGCAGTATTTT
CASSRAGGTTDTQYF
>NA|NA|TRBV6-1|TRBJ1-4
TGTGCCAGCAGTGACCCTGTGAGGTTCCCCAATGAAAAACTGTTTTTT
CASSDPVRFPNEKLFF
>NA|few|TRBV30|TRBJ2-6
TGTGCCTGGAATTCAGGGTCGTCTGGGGCCAACGTCCTGACTTTC
CAWNSGSSGANVLTF
>NA|NA|TRBV3-1/TRBV3-2|TRBJ1-4
TGTGCCAGCAGTCAAATTCCAGGGGCTAATGAAAAACTGTTTTTT
CASSQIPGANEKLFF
>TRBD1|once|TRBV11-3|TRBJ2-1
TGTGCCAGCAGCTTCAGGGGGCTCTCCTACAATGAGCAGTTCTTC
CASSFRGLSYNEQFF
>TRBD2|NA|TRBV7-2|TRBJ2-1
TGTGCCAGCAGCGAACTTAGCGGGGGGGCAGCGACCTACAATGAGCAGTTCTTC
CASSELSGGAATYNEQFF
>NA|NA|TRBV29-1|TRBJ2-3
TGCAGCGCCGGGGATACGCAGTATTTT
CSAGDTQYF
>NA|once|TRBV3-1/TRBV3-2|TRBJ1-4
TGTGCCAGCAGCCTACAGGGTTTGGATGAAAAACTGTTTTTT
CASSLQGLDEKLFF
>NA|NA|TRBV5-5|TRBJ1-1
TGTGCCAGCAGCCCTCCATGGCGAGGGCCCTCTAACACTGAAGCTTTCTTT
CASSPPWRGPSNTEAFF
>TRBD2|NA|TRBV7-3|TRBJ2-1
TGTGCCAGCAGCTCCCGAGGACTAGCGGTCGATGAGCAGTTCTTC
CASSSRGLAVDEQFF
>TRBD1|once|TRBV18|TRBJ1-1
TGTGCCAGCTCACCACTAGACAGGGGGGGCACTGAAGCTTTCTTT
CASSPLDRGGTEAFF
>TRBD2|NA|TRBV6-5|TRBJ2-1
TGTGCCAGCAGTCGAGAGCGGGGGATCTACAATGAGCAGTTCTTC
CASSRERGIYNEQFF